This passage covers 4 T cell receptor beta chains from one sample sequenced in a study of cytomegalovirus exposure and HLA in healthy donors. With 60 Vbeta and 13 Jbeta primers, the PCR was carried out. Libraries were prepared by immunoSEQ multiplex PCR; TCRdb keeps only in-frame clonotypes and omits some of them. The sample gives about 82,000 clones, roughly 80% of which show up once; 13% is in the top ten. Material: PBMCs. The receptor source for this set is a human donor in good health.

This clone was seen once. This chain links TRBV2 with TRBJ1-2; TRBD1 is a possible D gene (6 bases). The V end lost 2 bases, the J end lost 3 bases, and 7 bases lay between the germline ends. Germline CDR1 is SNHLY and CDR2 is FYNNEI. The CDR3 totals 13 residues. CDR3 in amino acids: CASSEHRDYGYTF. The CDR3 DNA reads TGTGCCAGCAGTGAACACAGGGACTATGGCTACACCTTC.

This clone was counted a few times. The J gene is TRBJ2-2, the V gene TRBV4-3, with D possibly TRBD1 on 5 matching bases. Germline assignment: CDR1 LGHNA and CDR2 YSLEER. The length of the CDR3 is 15 residues. Trimming pared 0 bases from V and 11 bases from J, leaving 16 bases between. CDR3 region: CASSQDSRQGFELFF. In nucleotides, the CDR3 is TGCGCCAGCAGCCAAGATAGTAGGCAGGGATTTGAGCTGTTTTTT.

The chain is built from TRBV5-1 and TRBJ2-1, with D perhaps matching TRBD2 (5 bases). The CDR3 consists of 16 residues. V lost 4 bases and J 1 base, leaving 15 bases between the germline ends. Germline values: CDR1 SGHRS, CDR2 YFSETQ. In nucleotides, the CDR3 is TGCGCCAGCAGCCAGGATCCTCGGGGATCCTACAATGAGCAGTTCTTC. Its translation: CASSQDPRGSYNEQFF. The variable domain in full, with the rest retrieved from reference TRBV5-1 and TRBJ2-1, is KAGVTQTPRYLIKTRGQQVTLSCSPISGHRSVSWYQQTPGQGLQFLFEYFSETQRNKGNFPGRFSGRQFSNSRSEMNVSTLELGDSALYLCASSQDPRGSYNEQFFGPGTRLTVL.

V is TRBV28 and J is TRBJ2-4; 8 nucleotides line up with TRBD2. The ends lost 0 bases at V and 2 bases at J; junction bases unmatched: 3. This CDR3 has 16 amino acids. Looked up from germline, CDR1 is MDHEN and CDR2 is SYDVKM. CDR3 sequence: CASSLWRGESKNIQYF. CDR3 nucleotide sequence: TGTGCCAGCAGTTTATGGCGGGGGGAATCCAAAAACATTCAGTACTTC.